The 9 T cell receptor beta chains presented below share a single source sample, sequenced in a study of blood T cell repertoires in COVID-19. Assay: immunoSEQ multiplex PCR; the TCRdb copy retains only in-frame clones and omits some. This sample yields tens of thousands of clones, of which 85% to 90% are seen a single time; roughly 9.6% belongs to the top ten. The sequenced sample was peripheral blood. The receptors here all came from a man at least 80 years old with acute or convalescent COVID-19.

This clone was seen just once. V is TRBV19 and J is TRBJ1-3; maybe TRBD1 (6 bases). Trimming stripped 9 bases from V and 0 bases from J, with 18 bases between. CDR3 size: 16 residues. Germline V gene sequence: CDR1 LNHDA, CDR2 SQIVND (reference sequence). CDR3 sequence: CASRGGDGLSGNTIYF. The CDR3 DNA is TGTGCCAGCCGAGGGGGGGACGGTCTCTCTGGAAACACCATATATTTT.

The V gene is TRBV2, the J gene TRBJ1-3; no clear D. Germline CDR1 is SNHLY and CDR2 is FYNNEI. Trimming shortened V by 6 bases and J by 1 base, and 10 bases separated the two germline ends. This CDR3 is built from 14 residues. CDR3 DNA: TGTGCCAGCAGCCCCCAGAGGTCTGGAAACACCATATATTTT. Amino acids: CASSPQRSGNTIYF.

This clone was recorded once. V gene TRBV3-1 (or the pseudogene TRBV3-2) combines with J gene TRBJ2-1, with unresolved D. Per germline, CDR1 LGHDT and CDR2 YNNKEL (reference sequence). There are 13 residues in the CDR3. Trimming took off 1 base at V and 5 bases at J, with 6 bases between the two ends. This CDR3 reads CASSQAGHNEQFF. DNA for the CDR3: TGTGCCAGCAGCCAAGCAGGCCACAATGAGCAGTTCTTC.

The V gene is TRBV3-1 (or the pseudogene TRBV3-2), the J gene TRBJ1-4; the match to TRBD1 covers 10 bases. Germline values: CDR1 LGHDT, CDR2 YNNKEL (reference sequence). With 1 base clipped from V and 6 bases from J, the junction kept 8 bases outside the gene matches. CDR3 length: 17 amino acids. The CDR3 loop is CASSQVLPGTGDEKLFF. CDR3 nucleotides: TGTGCCAGCAGCCAAGTGCTTCCTGGGACAGGGGATGAAAAACTGTTTTTT.

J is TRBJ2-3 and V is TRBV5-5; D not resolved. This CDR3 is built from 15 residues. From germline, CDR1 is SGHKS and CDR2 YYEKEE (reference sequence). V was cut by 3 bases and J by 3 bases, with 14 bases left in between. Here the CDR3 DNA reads TGTGCCAGCAGCTCCTCGACTGCACGGACAGATACGCAGTATTTT. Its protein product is CASSSSTARTDTQYF.

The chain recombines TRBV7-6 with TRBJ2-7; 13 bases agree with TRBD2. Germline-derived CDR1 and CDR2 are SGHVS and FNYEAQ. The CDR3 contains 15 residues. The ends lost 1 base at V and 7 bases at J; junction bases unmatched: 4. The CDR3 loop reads CASSLGLAGGGEQYF. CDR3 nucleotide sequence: TGTGCCAGCAGCTTAGGACTAGCGGGAGGTGGGGAGCAGTACTTC.

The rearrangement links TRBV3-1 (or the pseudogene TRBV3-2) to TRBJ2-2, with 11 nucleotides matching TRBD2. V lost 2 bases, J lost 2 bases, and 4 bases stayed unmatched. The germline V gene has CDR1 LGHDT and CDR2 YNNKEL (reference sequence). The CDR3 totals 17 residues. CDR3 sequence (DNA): TGTGCCAGCAGCCAACTCACTAGCGGGAGAAACACCGGGGAGCTGTTTTTT. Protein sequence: CASSQLTSGRNTGELFF.

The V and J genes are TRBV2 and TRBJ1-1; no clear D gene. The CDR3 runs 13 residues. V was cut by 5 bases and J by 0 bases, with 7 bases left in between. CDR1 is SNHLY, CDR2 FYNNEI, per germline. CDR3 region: CASSLLMNTEAFF. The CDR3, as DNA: TGTGCCAGCAGTCTATTAATGAACACTGAAGCTTTCTTT.

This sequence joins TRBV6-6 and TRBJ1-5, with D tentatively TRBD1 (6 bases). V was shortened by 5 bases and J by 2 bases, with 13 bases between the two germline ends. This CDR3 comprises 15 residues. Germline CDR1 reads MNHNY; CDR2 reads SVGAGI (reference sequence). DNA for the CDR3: TGTGCCAGCAGTGCCCCGGGACACGGCAATCAGCCCCAGCATTTT. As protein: CASSAPGHGNQPQHF.